The 9 T cell receptor beta chains in this list originate from one sample, sequenced in a study of blood T cell repertoires in COVID-19. The assay was immunoSEQ multiplex PCR, and TCRdb's table has in-frame clones only and misses some. The data contain 270,000 or so clones, 86% of them singletons. The specimen sequenced was peripheral blood. The receptors stem from a woman aged 30 to 39 with COVID-19, enrolled during active disease.

This chain uses TRBV11-2 with TRBJ1-5, with 7 bases fitting TRBD1. V shed 0 bases, J shed 13 bases, and the junction held 6 bases outside the gene matches. Germline V gene data show CDR1 as SGHAT and CDR2 as FQNNGV. The CDR3 length is 13 residues. The CDR3 protein is CASSLDRGTEQHF. As DNA, the CDR3 is TGTGCCAGCAGCTTAGATCGCGGGACAGAACAGCATTTT.

V usage is TRBV10-1 and J usage is TRBJ2-3; 8 bases fit TRBD2. This CDR3 spans 13 amino acids. Trimming cost V 3 bases and J 14 bases; bases outside gene matches: 10. Germline V gene data show CDR1 as WNHNN and CDR2 as SYGVQD (reference sequence). The CDR3 bases are TGCGCCAGCAGTGACCAGTCCGGGACTAGTAGGTATTTT. This gives the protein CASSDQSGTSRYF.

V is TRBV15 and J is TRBJ2-1; TRBD2 aligns across 16 bases. Unmatched junction bases numbered 3, after V lost 0 bases and J lost 4 bases. The CDR3 length is 18 residues. Germline V gene lookup returns CDR1 LNHNV and CDR2 YYDKDF (reference sequence). CDR3 coding DNA: TGTGCCACCAGCAGAGAGGGACTAGCGGGGGGGCGGTACAATGAGCAGTTCTTC. Residues: CATSREGLAGGRYNEQFF.

Written as DNA, the CDR3 is TGTGCCAGTAGTTGGGGGGTAATGAACACTGAAGCTTTCTTT. Encoded protein: CASSWGVMNTEAFF. The rearrangement joins TRBV19 to TRBJ1-1; TRBD1 might be the D (5 bases). Germline V CDR1 and CDR2: LNHDA, SQIVND (reference sequence). Trimming took 5 bases from V and 0 from J, leaving 10 bases between them. The CDR3 has 14 amino acids. Together with reference TRBV19 and TRBJ1-1, the CDR3 gives the full variable domain: DGGITQSPKYLFRKEGQNVTLSCEQNLNHDAMYWYRQDPGQGLRLIYYSQIVNDFQKGDIAEGYSVSREKKESFPLTVTSAQKNPTAFYLCASSWGVMNTEAFFGQGTRLTVV.

The chain carries TRBV3-1 (or the pseudogene TRBV3-2) and TRBJ2-1; D might be TRBD1 (5 bases). Looked up from germline, CDR1 is LGHDT and CDR2 is YNNKEL (reference sequence). Trimming cost V 5 bases and J 10 bases, with 12 bases left between them. The CDR3 contains 12 residues. The CDR3 nucleotides are TGTGCCAGCAGCTCACAGGCGAGGGAGCAGTTCTTC. It specifies CASSSQAREQFF.

This chain connects TRBV6-5 to TRBJ1-5, with a weak D call TRBD1 (5 bases). Germline V gene sequence: CDR1 MNHEY, CDR2 SVGAGI. CDR3 length equals 15 residues. Between the trimmed V and J ends, which lost 4 bases and 3 bases, there was a span of 13 bases. Written as DNA, the CDR3 is TGTGCCAGCAGTTCGAAATCAGGGATCAATCAGCCCCAGCATTTT. Translated, it gives CASSSKSGINQPQHF.

This chain connects TRBV15 to TRBJ1-4, with D maybe TRBD1 (6 bases). Germline values: CDR1 LNHNV, CDR2 YYDKDF (reference sequence). Trimming removed 5 bases from V and 0 bases from J, with 13 bases in between. This CDR3 comprises 16 residues. For the CDR3, the DNA is TGTGCCACCAGCTCGGCCCGGACAGCAACTAATGAAAAACTGTTTTTT. It codes for CATSSARTATNEKLFF. The whole variable domain, filled in from reference TRBV15 and TRBJ1-4, reads DAMVIQNPRYQVTQFGKPVTLSCSQTLNHNVMYWYQQKSSQAPKLLFHYYDKDFNNEADTPDNFQSRRPNTSFCFLDIRSPGLGDTAMYLCATSSARTATNEKLFFGSGTQLSVL.

The chain combines TRBV9 with TRBJ2-3; the match to TRBD1 covers 9 bases. J lost 1 base, V lost 4 bases, and 1 base had no gene match. The CDR3 loop spans 14 amino acids. The germline CDR1 and CDR2 sequences are SGDLS and YYNGEE. CDR3 DNA: TGTGCCAGCAGCCGGGACAGGGGCACAGATACGCAGTATTTT. Translated, it gives CASSRDRGTDTQYF.

This rearrangement joins TRBV18 to TRBJ1-4, with a tentative D call TRBD1 (6 bases). The CDR3 runs to 14 residues. V dropped 3 bases and J dropped 11 bases, with 16 bases sitting between them. Per germline, CDR1 KGHSH and CDR2 LQKENI. CDR3 amino acids: CASSPRQGFWKLFF. CDR3 in DNA: TGTGCCAGCTCACCCCGGCAGGGGTTTTGGAAACTGTTTTTT.